This entry is about one TCR beta chain. What it binds is unknown. Some clones are missing from TCRdb's copy, which holds only in-frame ones; the method was immunoSEQ multiplex PCR. The repertoire has roughly 2 million clones, approximately 95% of them found once; the top ten carry roughly 1.1%. It was CD45RO-negative cells, positively selected for CCR7, that made up naive CD8 cells, with terminally differentiated effector memory CD45RA+ cells excluded. The CDR3 extends over 14 amino acids. Germline assignment: CDR1 MNHEY and CDR2 SVGAGI. The ends were cut back, 4 bases at V and 8 bases at J, with 14 bases in the middle. This sample is drawn from a study of shared clonotypes between healthy human individuals. Study-level points and caveats: Rarefaction indicated that sorted-subset sequencing remained incomplete although depth was large.

This receptor was taken from a young man in good health. Material: naive CD8+ T cells sorted from blood. V gene TRBV6-5 combines with J gene TRBJ1-4, with D unclear. The CDR3 protein is CASSLGSDWEKLFF. The CDR3 bases are TGTGCCAGCAGTTTGGGCTCCGACTGGGAAAAACTGTTTTTT.